A single T cell receptor (beta chain) is shown here with its context. Sequencing used immunoSEQ multiplex PCR; TCRdb keeps in-frame clones, though not all of them. The table has approximately 330,000 clones, 93% seen once. The entry originates in a study of brain T cells in children with intractable seizures. The time point is: blood from clinic visit 5 months post-surgery; TSC patient then seizure free. The CDR3 runs to 14 residues. Germline CDR1 reads GTSNPN; CDR2 reads SVGIG (reference sequence). After removal of 1 base from V and 1 base from J, the junction contained 3 bases not matched to a gene.

The gene calls are TRBV30 and TRBJ1-1, with 7 bases that match TRBD1. The receptor was isolated from a boy younger than two with tuberous sclerosis and intractable seizures. The input for sequencing was peripheral blood, taken around 5 months after surgery. This CDR3 is CAWSAGTANTEAFF. The DNA of the CDR3 is TGTGCCTGGAGTGCCGGGACAGCGAACACTGAAGCTTTCTTT. The full variable domain, with the rest looked up from reference TRBV30 and TRBJ1-1, is SQTIHQWPATLVQPVGSPLSLECTVEGTSNPNLYWYRQAAGRGLQLLFYSVGIGQISSEVPQNLSASRPQDRQFILSSKKLLLSDSGFYLCAWSAGTANTEAFFGQGTRLTVV.